The TCR beta chain described here comes from a study of blood T cell repertoires in COVID-19. Libraries were prepared by immunoSEQ multiplex PCR; TCRdb keeps only in-frame clonotypes and omits some of them. The sample consists of 330,000 or so clones, roughly 87% of them appearing once. CDR1 MNHEY and CDR2 SVGAGI come from the germline V gene. The CDR3 has 15 residues. Losses at the gene ends were 2 bases for V and 3 bases for J; bases not matched to a gene: 4. Sequencing was performed on PBMCs or T cells enriched from blood (not recorded which). This TCR was recovered from a woman between 25 and 40 years old who had recovered from COVID-19. V and J are TRBV6-5 and TRBJ1-3, with 7 positions matching TRBD1. The CDR3 DNA follows: TGTGCCAGCAGTTACGCGGCAGGGGGTGGAAACACCATATATTTT. The encoded protein is CASSYAAGGGNTIYF.